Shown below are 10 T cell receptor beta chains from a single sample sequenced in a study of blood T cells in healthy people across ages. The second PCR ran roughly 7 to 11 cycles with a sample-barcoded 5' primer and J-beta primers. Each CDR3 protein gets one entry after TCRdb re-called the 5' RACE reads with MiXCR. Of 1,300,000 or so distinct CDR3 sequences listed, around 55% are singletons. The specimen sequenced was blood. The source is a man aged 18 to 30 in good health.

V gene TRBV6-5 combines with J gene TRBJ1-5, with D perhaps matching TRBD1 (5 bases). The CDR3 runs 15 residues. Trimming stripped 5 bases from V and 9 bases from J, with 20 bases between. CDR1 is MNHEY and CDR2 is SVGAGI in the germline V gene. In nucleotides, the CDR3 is TGTGCCAGCAGTCCCTCCCCCGGGGCCCGGTGGCCCCAGCATTTT. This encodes CASSPSPGARWPQHF.

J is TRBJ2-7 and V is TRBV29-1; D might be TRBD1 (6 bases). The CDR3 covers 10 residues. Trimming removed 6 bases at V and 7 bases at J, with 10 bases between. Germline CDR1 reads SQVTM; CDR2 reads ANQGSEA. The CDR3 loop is CSVTGTEQYF. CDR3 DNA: TGCAGCGTGACCGGGACAGAGCAGTACTTC.

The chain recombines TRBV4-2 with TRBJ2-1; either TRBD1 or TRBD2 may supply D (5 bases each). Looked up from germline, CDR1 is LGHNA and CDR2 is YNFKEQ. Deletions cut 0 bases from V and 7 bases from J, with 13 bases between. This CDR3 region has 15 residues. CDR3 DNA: TGTGCCAGCAGCCAAGATTGGGGGATTTCAAATGAGCAGTTCTTC. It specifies CASSQDWGISNEQFF.

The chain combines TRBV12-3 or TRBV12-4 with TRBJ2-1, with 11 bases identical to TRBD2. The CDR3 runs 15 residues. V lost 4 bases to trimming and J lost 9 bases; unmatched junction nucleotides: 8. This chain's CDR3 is CASSSLAGGGFEQFF. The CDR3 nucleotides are TGTGCCAGCAGTTCTCTAGCGGGGGGTGGGTTTGAGCAGTTCTTC.

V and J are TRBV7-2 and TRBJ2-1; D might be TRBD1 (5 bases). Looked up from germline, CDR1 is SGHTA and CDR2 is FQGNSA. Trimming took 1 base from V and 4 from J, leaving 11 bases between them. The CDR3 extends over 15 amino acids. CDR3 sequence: CASSLDEGVYNEQFF. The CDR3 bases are TGTGCCAGCAGCTTAGATGAAGGGGTTTACAATGAGCAGTTCTTC. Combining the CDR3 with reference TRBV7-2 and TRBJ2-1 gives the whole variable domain GAGVSQSPSNKVTEKGKDVELRCDPISGHTALYWYRQSLGQGLEFLIYFQGNSAPDKSGLPSDRFSAERTGGSVSTLTIQRTQQEDSAVYLCASSLDEGVYNEQFFGPGTRLTVL.

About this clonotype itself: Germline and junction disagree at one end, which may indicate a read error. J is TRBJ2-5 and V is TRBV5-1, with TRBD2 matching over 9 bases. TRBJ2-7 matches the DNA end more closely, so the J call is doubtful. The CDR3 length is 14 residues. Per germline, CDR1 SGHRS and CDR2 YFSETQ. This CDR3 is CASSPLAGSCEQYF. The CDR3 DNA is TGCGCCAGCAGCCCTCTAGCGGGGTCCTGCGAGCAGTACTTC.

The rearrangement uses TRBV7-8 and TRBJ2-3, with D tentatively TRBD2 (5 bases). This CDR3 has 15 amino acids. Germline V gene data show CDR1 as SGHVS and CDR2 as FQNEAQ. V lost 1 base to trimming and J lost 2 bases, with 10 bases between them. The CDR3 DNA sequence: TGTGCCAGCAGCTTAGGGGCGGGCTTCACAGATACGCAGTATTTT. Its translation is CASSLGAGFTDTQYF.

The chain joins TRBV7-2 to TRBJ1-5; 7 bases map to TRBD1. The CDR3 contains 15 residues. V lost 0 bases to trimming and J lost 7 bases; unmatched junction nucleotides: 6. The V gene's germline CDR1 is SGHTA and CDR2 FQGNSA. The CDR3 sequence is CASSLAAQGLQPQHF. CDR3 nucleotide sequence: TGTGCCAGCAGCTTAGCTGCACAGGGGTTACAGCCCCAGCATTTT.

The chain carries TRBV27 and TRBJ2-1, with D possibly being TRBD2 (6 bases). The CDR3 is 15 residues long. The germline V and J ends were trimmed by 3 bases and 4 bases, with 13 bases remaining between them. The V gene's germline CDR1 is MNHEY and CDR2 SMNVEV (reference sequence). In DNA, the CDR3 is TGTGCCAGCAGTTTCAGGCGGGGTCAATACAATGAGCAGTTCTTC. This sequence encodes CASSFRRGQYNEQFF.

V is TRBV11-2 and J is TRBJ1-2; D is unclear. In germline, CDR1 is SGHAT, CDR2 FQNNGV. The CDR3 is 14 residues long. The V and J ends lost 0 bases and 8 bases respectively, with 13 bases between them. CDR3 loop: CASSLDPSELGYTF. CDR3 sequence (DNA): TGTGCCAGCAGCTTAGATCCCTCAGAATTGGGCTACACCTTC.